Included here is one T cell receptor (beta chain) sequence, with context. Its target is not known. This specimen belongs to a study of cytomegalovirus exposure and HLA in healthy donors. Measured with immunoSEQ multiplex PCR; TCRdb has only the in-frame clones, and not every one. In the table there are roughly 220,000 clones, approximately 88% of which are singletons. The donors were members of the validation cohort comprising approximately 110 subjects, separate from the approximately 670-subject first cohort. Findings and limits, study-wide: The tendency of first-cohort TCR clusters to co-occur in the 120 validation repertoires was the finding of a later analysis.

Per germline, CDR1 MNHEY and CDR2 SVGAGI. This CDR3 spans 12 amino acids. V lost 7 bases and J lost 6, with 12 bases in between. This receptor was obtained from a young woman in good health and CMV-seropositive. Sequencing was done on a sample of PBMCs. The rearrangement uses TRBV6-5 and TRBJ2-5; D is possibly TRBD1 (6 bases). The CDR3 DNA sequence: TGTGCCAGCACCACAGGGTTGCAGACCCAGTACTTC. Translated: CASTTGLQTQYF.